The 23 T cell receptor beta chains listed next were all sequenced from one sample in a study of blood T cell repertoires in COVID-19. The table came from immunoSEQ multiplex PCR; TCRdb's copy has only in-frame clones and leaves some out. The table includes around 310,000 clones, approximately 90% detected once. Input material: peripheral blood. The receptor set was obtained from a woman aged 25 to 39 with COVID-19, enrolled during active disease.

The chain carries TRBV5-8 and TRBJ1-2; tentative D call: TRBD1 (5 bases). V dropped 5 bases and J dropped 0 bases, with 8 bases sitting between them. This CDR3 contains 13 residues. CDR1 and CDR2 from the germline V gene are SGHTS and YDEGEE. Written as DNA, the CDR3 is TGTGCCAGCAGAAACAGGCCTAACTATGGCTACACCTTC. It encodes CASRNRPNYGYTF.

The CDR3 protein is CASSPDLAKNIQYF. The CDR3 nucleotides are TGTGCCAGCAGTCCGGACTTAGCCAAAAACATTCAGTACTTC. The genes are TRBV2 and TRBJ2-4, with D perhaps TRBD2 (5 bases). Trimming removed 5 bases at V and 0 bases at J, with 8 bases between. The CDR3 length is 14 residues. The germline gives CDR1 SNHLY, CDR2 FYNNEI. The full variable domain, with the rest looked up from reference TRBV2 and TRBJ2-4, is EPEVTQTPSHQVTQMGQEVILRCVPISNHLYFYWYRQILGQKVEFLVSFYNNEISEKSEIFDDQFSVERPDGSNFTLKIRSTKLEDSAMYFCASSPDLAKNIQYFGAGTRLSVL.

The rearrangement uses TRBV11-2 and TRBJ2-1; TRBD2 matches at 14 bases. The V gene's germline CDR1 is SGHAT and CDR2 FQNNGV. The CDR3 is 17 residues long. V trimming: 4 bases; J trimming: 6 bases; junction bases outside the gene matches: 8. This CDR3 is CASSSGTSGRVVNEQFF. CDR3 sequence (DNA): TGTGCCAGCAGCTCGGGGACTAGCGGGAGAGTGGTCAATGAGCAGTTCTTC.

V is TRBV5-1 and J is TRBJ2-5, with 9 nucleotides matching TRBD2. CDR1 and CDR2 (germline): SGHRS, YFSETQ. J gave up 2 bases and V 3 bases, and 11 bases lay outside the gene matches. The length of the CDR3 is 17 residues. The CDR3 here is CASSSGLASAPQETQYF. Written as DNA, the CDR3 is TGCGCCAGCAGCTCTGGACTAGCGTCGGCCCCGCAAGAGACCCAGTACTTC. The full variable domain, with the rest looked up from reference TRBV5-1 and TRBJ2-5, is KAGVTQTPRYLIKTRGQQVTLSCSPISGHRSVSWYQQTPGQGLQFLFEYFSETQRNKGNFPGRFSGRQFSNSRSEMNVSTLELGDSALYLCASSSGLASAPQETQYFGPGTRLLVL.

The chain joins TRBV28 to TRBJ2-1, with D maybe TRBD1 (5 bases). V was shortened by 6 bases and J by 9 bases, with 18 bases between the two germline ends. CDR1 is MDHEN, CDR2 SYDVKM, per germline. The CDR3 is 14 amino acids. CDR3 DNA: TGTGCCAGCAGCGAACGCCAGGGATATACTGAGCAGTTCTTC. It translates to CASSERQGYTEQFF.

This chain joins TRBV3-1 (or the pseudogene TRBV3-2) and TRBJ2-7; 7 bases map to TRBD2. V was clipped by 1 base and J by 1 base; unmatched bases: 10. The CDR3 consists of 17 residues. The V gene's germline CDR1 is LGHDT and CDR2 YNNKEL (reference sequence). The CDR3 DNA is TGTGCCAGCAGCCAAGGAGCTAGCGGTAGGGGTTCCTACGAGCAGTACTTC. Residues: CASSQGASGRGSYEQYF.

V is TRBV6-5 and J is TRBJ2-3; tentative D call: TRBD1 (5 bases). The V gene lost 9 bases and the J gene lost 2 bases, with 12 bases spanning the gap. Per the germline V gene, CDR1 is MNHEY and CDR2 is SVGAGI. CDR3 length: 13 amino acids. The CDR3 DNA sequence: TGTGCCAGTAACACAGGAGTCACAGATACGCAGTATTTT. Translating it yields CASNTGVTDTQYF.

V is TRBV27 and J is TRBJ1-4, with 7 positions matching TRBD1. The germline V gene encodes CDR1 MNHEY and CDR2 SMNVEV (reference sequence). Unmatched junction bases numbered 3, after V lost 7 bases and J lost 4 bases. CDR3 length: 13 residues. CDR3 sequence (DNA): TGTGCCAGCATGGGACAGATTAATGAAAAACTGTTTTTT. It codes for CASMGQINEKLFF.

This clone was found once. This rearrangement joins TRBV20-1 to TRBJ2-7; 10 nucleotides align to TRBD2. The CDR3 runs 14 residues. J lost 1 base, V lost 3 bases, and 3 bases had no gene match. From germline, CDR1 is DFQATT and CDR2 SNEGSKA (reference sequence). CDR3 in amino acids: CSASALAGSYEQYF. DNA of the CDR3: TGCAGTGCTAGTGCACTAGCGGGATCCTACGAGCAGTACTTC.

Regarding this clone: At one of its ends the junction is not consistent with the germline gene, which may arise from a read error. V usage is TRBV30 and J usage is TRBJ1-4; D call uncertain. This CDR3 is 11 amino acids long. CDR1 and CDR2 from the germline V gene are GTSNPN and SVGIG (reference sequence). CDR3 coding DNA: TGTGCCTGGAGTGCCCGGGAGTTGGTCACTTTT. Its translation is CAWSARELVTF.

The chain has TRBV11-3 and TRBJ2-5; TRBD1 matches at 8 bases. Germline values: CDR1 SGHNT, CDR2 YENEEA. The trim removed 5 bases at V and 4 bases at J, leaving 3 bases unmatched. This CDR3 region has 13 residues. This CDR3 is CASSQDRGETQYF. The CDR3 nucleotides are TGTGCCAGCAGCCAAGACAGGGGAGAGACCCAGTACTTC.

The V call is TRBV21-1, the J call TRBJ1-2. TRBV21-1 is recorded as a pseudogene. This CDR3 spans 10 amino acids. CDR3 in DNA: TGTGCCAACGGAGGGTTAGGCTACACCTTC. It codes for CANGGLGYTF.

There are a few counts of this clone. The rearrangement links TRBV24-1 to TRBJ2-2, with TRBD2 matching over 11 bases. In germline, CDR1 is KGHDR, CDR2 SFDVKD. Trimming took 5 bases from V and 6 from J; bases not matched to a gene: 1. The CDR3 sequence is 14 residues long. In nucleotides, the CDR3 is TGTGCCACCAGTGGTAGCGGGAGGGCCGGGGAGCTGTTTTTT. Translating it yields CATSGSGRAGELFF.

This chain links TRBV25-1 with TRBJ1-5, with a tentative D call TRBD1 (5 bases). Trimming shortened V by 4 bases and J by 4 bases, and 5 bases separated the two germline ends. The V gene's germline CDR1 is MGHDK and CDR2 SYGVNS. The CDR3 extends over 12 amino acids. The CDR3 reads CASSAGNQPQHF. The CDR3 DNA sequence: TGTGCCAGCAGTGCAGGGAATCAGCCCCAGCATTTT. The full variable domain, in which reference TRBV25-1 and TRBJ1-5 provide the parts outside the CDR3, is EADIYQTPRYLVIGTGKKITLECSQTMGHDKMYWYQQDPGMELHLIHYSYGVNSTEKGDLSSESTVSRIRTEHFPLTLESARPSHTSQYLCASSAGNQPQHFGDGTRLSIL.

The chain has TRBV1 and TRBJ2-3; the D call TRBD2 from the table was never checked on the DNA. TRBV1 is deemed a pseudogene. The CDR3 length is 9 residues. The CDR3 coding sequence is TGCACCAGCATTAATACGCAGTATTTT. It yields the protein CTSINTQYF.

The V gene is TRBV11-2, the J gene TRBJ2-7; 7 nucleotides agree with TRBD2. Germline V gene sequence: CDR1 SGHAT, CDR2 FQNNGV. With 6 bases clipped from V and 3 bases from J, the junction kept 17 bases outside the gene matches. The CDR3 is made up of 17 amino acids. CDR3 DNA sequence: TGTGCCAGCAGTTTTAGCGGTTCCGGGGGAGGGGTCTACGAGCAGTACTTC. This sequence encodes CASSFSGSGGGVYEQYF.

V usage is TRBV19 and J usage is TRBJ1-4, with D maybe TRBD1 (5 bases). The CDR3 extends over 13 amino acids. Germline V CDR1 and CDR2: LNHDA, SQIVND (reference sequence). The V end was cut by 4 bases, the J end by 5 bases, with 8 bases between. The CDR3 bases are TGTGCCAGTAGTAAGACAGAAAATGAAAAACTGTTTTTT. Protein sequence: CASSKTENEKLFF.

The rearrangement uses TRBV7-9 and TRBJ1-6; 9 bases agree with TRBD1. The CDR3 has 17 residues. The ends lost 5 bases at V and 1 base at J; junction bases unmatched: 6. Germline loops: CDR1 SEHNR, CDR2 FQNEAQ (reference sequence). The CDR3 here is CASSALTGGSYNSPLHF. Written as DNA, the CDR3 is TGTGCCAGCAGCGCGTTGACAGGGGGTTCCTATAATTCACCCCTCCACTTT.

J is TRBJ1-1 and V is TRBV5-1; D perhaps matches TRBD1 (6 bases). This CDR3 has 15 amino acids. Germline lookup yields CDR1 SGHRS and CDR2 YFSETQ. V lost 1 base and J lost 4, with 14 bases in between. CDR3 bases: TGCGCCAGCAGCTTGTTGGGAGGGGGGATCACTGAAGCTTTCTTT. It yields the protein CASSLLGGGITEAFF.

In this sample, this clone turned up once. This rearrangement joins TRBV11-2 to TRBJ1-6; 7 bases are shared with TRBD1. The germline V gene has CDR1 SGHAT and CDR2 FQNNGV. V dropped 1 base and J dropped 10; count of bases not matched to a gene: 4. The CDR3 covers 14 residues. CDR3 DNA: TGTGCCAGCAGCTTAGTTTTAGGGGGCTCACCCCTCCACTTT. This sequence encodes CASSLVLGGSPLHF.

The V gene is TRBV7-9, the J gene TRBJ1-1; no definite D call. CDR1 is SEHNR, CDR2 FQNEAQ, per germline (reference sequence). With 1 base removed from V and 4 bases from J, the gap between germline ends came to 13 bases. This CDR3 is built from 15 residues. The CDR3 DNA follows: TGTGCCAGCAGCTTAGGGGAGACCATGGGCACTGAAGCTTTCTTT. Amino acid sequence: CASSLGETMGTEAFF.

The rearrangement links TRBV7-6 to TRBJ2-5; 11 bases line up with TRBD2. CDR3 size: 15 residues. V lost 5 bases, J lost 7 bases, and 9 bases stayed unmatched. Germline V gene lookup returns CDR1 SGHVS and CDR2 FNYEAQ. The CDR3 bases are TGTGCCAGCAGCCTTGGGACTAGCGGCCTGTCGACCCAGTACTTC. It codes for CASSLGTSGLSTQYF.

This clone has just one count. This rearrangement joins TRBV5-1 to TRBJ2-5; 10 bases are shared with TRBD2. Unmatched junction bases numbered 5, after V lost 4 bases and J lost 5 bases. CDR3 length: 14 amino acids. The V gene's germline CDR1 is SGHRS and CDR2 YFSETQ. CDR3 sequence (DNA): TGCGCCAGCAGCCCAGGGACTAGCGAGGAGACCCAGTACTTC. Residues: CASSPGTSEETQYF.